This T cell receptor beta chain appears in the sequencing data of a study of shared clonotypes between healthy human individuals. In the study overall: The study used three CD4 naive, three CD4 memory, two CD8 naive and one CD8 memory plate per donor.

CD45RO-negative, CCR7-selected cells formed the naive CD8 fraction, which excluded terminally differentiated effector memory CD45RA+ cells. To note about this clone: Its antigen is not known.

Study conclusions and caveats: Clonotype sharing levels among donors were expected to vary with sequencing depth. Of the naive CD4 clonotypes, around 4.9% were shared across several donors.

The CDR3 sequence is 13 residues long. The V and J ends lost 5 bases and 8 bases, in that order; junction bases with no gene match: 8. The V gene's germline CDR1 is PRHDT and CDR2 FYEKMQ (reference sequence). Original processing notes: In the immunoSEQ data, sequences were junction-only and lacked quality scores, so filtering differed. The repertoire was sequenced with immunoSEQ multiplex PCR; TCRdb's copy has only in-frame clones and lacks some. V, J and clone size derive from that table, while D and trimming were established from the DNA sequence. The sample has about 2.1 million clones, about 94% seen once.

This chain uses TRBV13 with TRBJ1-2; the match to TRBD1 covers 7 bases. This TCR was recovered from a man younger than 35 in good health. Some clones in this sample may be carry-over from other donors' samples. Source material: naive CD8+ T cells from PBMCs. The CDR3 sequence is CASSPRQGRGYTF. The CDR3 DNA reads TGTGCCAGCAGCCCGCGACAGGGTCGAGGCTACACCTTC.